The 14 T cell receptor beta chains below come from one sample, sequenced in a study of T cells in Graves' hyperthyroidism and ophthalmopathy. Amplified regions were TCR beta CDR3 sequences from RNA transcripts. The HTBI set primed first-round TCR CDR3 RT-PCR. From the multiplex PCR reads, TCRdb called clonotypes with MiXCR, one entry per CDR3 protein. This table holds 550,000 to 700,000 distinct CDR3 sequences, roughly 15% found once. The sequenced sample was blood. The receptors were sampled from a woman aged 40 to 50 with Graves' ophthalmopathy.

This clonotype was observed at least ten times. The rearrangement links TRBV12-3 or TRBV12-4 to TRBJ2-1; D possibly corresponds to TRBD2 (5 bases). The CDR3 runs 16 residues. V was pared by 7 bases and J by 2 bases, with 18 bases between. The CDR3 region has the DNA TGTGCCAGCAACACTTGGGGTAATAGCGCCTACAATGAGCAGTTCTTC. The encoded protein is CASNTWGNSAYNEQFF.

This clonotype was seen many times. The chain couples TRBV10-3 to TRBJ2-5; possibly TRBD1 or TRBD2 for D (6 bases each). V was clipped by 2 bases and J by 1 base, with 14 bases between them. The germline gives CDR1 ENHRY, CDR2 SYGVKD. The CDR3 consists of 16 residues. In nucleotides, the CDR3 is TGTGCCATCAGTGAGGGACAGCGGGCAGCCCAAGAGACCCAGTACTTC. It translates to CAISEGQRAAQETQYF.

There are many counts of this clonotype. V gene TRBV18 combines with J gene TRBJ1-2, with unresolved D. V was pared by 0 bases and J by 6 bases, with 8 bases between. CDR3 length: 13 amino acids. Germline V gives CDR1 KGHSH, CDR2 LQKENI. This CDR3 reads CASSPPYGNGYTF. CDR3 DNA: TGTGCCAGCTCACCACCGTACGGAAATGGCTACACCTTC.

This clonotype was seen just once. The V gene is TRBV11-1, the J gene TRBJ2-7; 7 bases are shared with TRBD1. The J segment lost 3 bases and the V segment lost 4 bases, leaving 12 bases of the junction unmatched. The germline V gene encodes CDR1 SGHAT and CDR2 FQDESV (reference sequence). CDR3 length: 16 amino acids. The CDR3 DNA follows: TGTGCCAGCAGCTCCAGTACTCGGACAGGTGACTACGAGCAGTACTTC. Amino acid sequence: CASSSSTRTGDYEQYF.

In this sample, this clonotype turned up many times. J is TRBJ2-2 and V is TRBV6-5; D is perhaps TRBD1 (5 bases). This CDR3 spans 14 amino acids. Germline CDR1 is MNHEY and CDR2 is SVGAGI. V was pared by 2 bases and J by 4 bases, with 8 bases between. The CDR3 nucleotides read TGTGCCAGCAGTTACGCAGGGATCACCGGGGAGCTGTTTTTT. It is translated as CASSYAGITGELFF.

This clonotype showed up just a few times. This chain's CDR3 is CSARDSLTGELFF. In DNA form, the CDR3 reads TGCAGTGCGAGGGACAGCCTCACCGGGGAGCTGTTTTTT. The J gene is TRBJ2-2, the V gene TRBV20-1; 7 bases agree with TRBD1. V shed 6 bases, J shed 4 bases, and the junction held 5 bases outside the gene matches. CDR1 DFQATT and CDR2 SNEGSKA come from the germline V gene (reference sequence). This CDR3 comprises 13 residues.

This rearrangement joins TRBV12-3 or TRBV12-4 to TRBJ2-6, with no clear D. The CDR3 contains 14 residues. V was shortened by 10 bases and J by 0 bases, with 10 bases between the two germline ends. The CDR3 DNA reads as TGTGCCACCGCACCGGCCTCTGGGGCCAACGTCCTGACTTTC. It translates to CATAPASGANVLTF.

This clonotype was observed at least ten times. The gene calls are TRBV20-1 and TRBJ2-5; D may be TRBD1 (6 bases). The V end lost 0 bases, the J end lost 4 bases, and 12 bases lay between the germline ends. CDR3 length: 14 amino acids. CDR1 DFQATT and CDR2 SNEGSKA come from the germline V gene (reference sequence). The CDR3 DNA is TGCAGTGCTAGAGACGAGGGGGTCCCAGAGACCCAGTACTTC. Protein sequence: CSARDEGVPETQYF.

This chain joins TRBV6-1 and TRBJ1-2, with D unclear. This CDR3 is 14 amino acids long. Trimming took 4 bases from V and 4 from J, leaving 13 bases between them. The germline V gene has CDR1 MNHNS and CDR2 SASEGT. CDR3 residues: CASSGMINSYGYTF. CDR3 sequence (DNA): TGTGCCAGCAGTGGTATGATAAACAGCTATGGCTACACCTTC.

This clonotype was counted ten times or more. This chain connects TRBV30 to TRBJ2-5; TRBD2 matches 9 bases. V was pared by 0 bases and J by 5 bases, with 7 bases of the junction left unmatched. Germline V CDR1 and CDR2: GTSNPN, SVGIG (reference sequence). This CDR3 comprises 15 residues. CDR3 sequence: CAWSVSGTSWETQYF. The DNA for the CDR3 is TGTGCCTGGAGTGTATCTGGGACTAGCTGGGAGACCCAGTACTTC.

V and J are TRBV6-1 and TRBJ1-2; D is perhaps TRBD1 (5 bases). Germline CDR1 MNHNS, CDR2 SASEGT. The CDR3 is made up of 14 amino acids. Trimming shortened V by 2 bases and J by 8 bases, and 15 bases separated the two germline ends. The CDR3 DNA follows: TGTGCCAGCAGTGAACAGGGACTCCTCGGGGGCTACACCTTC. The encoded protein is CASSEQGLLGGYTF.

The J gene is TRBJ2-5, the V gene TRBV4-3, with TRBD1 matching over 11 bases. The CDR3 loop spans 15 amino acids. CDR1 and CDR2 (germline): LGHNA, YSLEER. V gave up 3 bases and J gave up 5 bases; unmatched junction bases: 5. This chain's CDR3 is CASSQDRGRWETQYF. DNA of the CDR3: TGCGCCAGCAGCCAGGACAGGGGGCGGTGGGAGACCCAGTACTTC.

This clonotype was seen ten or more times. The CDR3 DNA follows: TGTGCCAGCAACGTGGGGGATGGGGGCGTAAACTATGGCTACACCTTC. It specifies CASNVGDGGVNYGYTF. The chain combines TRBV28 with TRBJ1-2; the D gene is possibly TRBD1 (6 bases). Trimming removed 7 bases from V and 2 bases from J, with 20 bases in between. The length of the CDR3 is 16 residues. Germline V gene data show CDR1 as MDHEN and CDR2 as SYDVKM.

This clonotype was detected many times. The chain links TRBV2 to TRBJ1-2; D not certain. The CDR3 contains 15 residues. V shed 5 bases and J shed 8 bases, with 21 bases lying between them. Germline CDR1 reads SNHLY; CDR2 reads FYNNEI. CDR3 protein: CASSPQIPSAKGYTF. In DNA, the CDR3 is TGTGCCAGCAGTCCACAGATCCCGTCAGCGAAGGGCTACACCTTC.